This T cell receptor (beta chain) was sequenced during a study of response to subunit inactivated influenza vaccine. Study-level points and caveats: Every seasonal influenza vaccination brings in few new T cells, the authors suggested.

The V and J ends lost 3 bases and 0 bases respectively, with 11 bases between them. CDR3 length: 15 amino acids. Germline V CDR1 and CDR2: KGHSH, LQKENI. MiXCR was run by TCRdb on the RT-PCR reads, yielding one entry per CDR3 protein. The sample contains hundreds of thousands of distinct CDR3 sequences, around a sixth of which appear only once. This clonotype was observed a handful of times. Its cognate antigen is unknown. Source: PBMCs from blood, taken 11 to 12 days after vaccination. This receptor was taken from a man in his fifties or sixties who received an inactivated influenza vaccine. The chain couples TRBV18 to TRBJ1-1; D ambiguous. The CDR3 nucleotides read TGTGCCAGCTCACCCGCGGGGTTCATGAACACTGAAGCTTTCTTT. Encoded protein: CASSPAGFMNTEAFF. The complete variable domain, with remaining parts taken from reference TRBV18 and TRBJ1-1, reads NAGVMQNPRHLVRRRGQEARLRCSPMKGHSHVYWYRQLPEEGLKFMVYLQKENIIDESGMPKERFSAEFPKEGPSILRIQQVVRGDSAAYFCASSPAGFMNTEAFFGQGTRLTVV.